This T cell receptor (beta chain) appears in the sequencing data of a study of cytomegalovirus exposure and HLA in healthy donors. Overall study findings and caveats: An analysis was carried out at a later point. It showed that HLA-associated TCR beta chains were more clonally expanded than equally common non-associated chains.

PCR involved 60 Vbeta and 13 Jbeta primers. Profiled with immunoSEQ multiplex PCR; TCRdb holds only in-frame clones, not every one. The sample shows tens of thousands of clones, around 82% of them seen only once. This clone was recorded a few times. Its antigen is unknown. The V gene lost 0 bases and the J gene lost 3 bases, with 2 bases spanning the gap. The germline CDR1 and CDR2 sequences are MNHEY and SVGAGI. The CDR3 spans 13 residues. This TCR derives from a woman younger than 35 in good health and CMV-seronegative. The V gene is TRBV6-5, the J gene TRBJ2-2; D call uncertain. Sequenced: PBMCs. CDR3 region: CASSYSYTGELFF. The CDR3 DNA is TGTGCCAGCAGTTACTCCTACACCGGGGAGCTGTTTTTT.